A single T cell receptor beta chain is shown here with its context. This sample was included in a study of blood T cell repertoires in COVID-19. Study details: COVID-19 samples from acute and convalescent phases originated in the United States, Italy and Spain.

Participant-reported clinical history was the basis for cohort assignment. Trimming left V 3 bases short and J 2 bases short, with 13 bases between. CDR3 length: 16 residues. Germline CDR1 reads SNHLY; CDR2 reads FYNNEI. Assay used: immunoSEQ multiplex PCR; TCRdb lists only in-frame clones, some missing. The sample has 380,000 or so clones, roughly 86% seen once. The chain recombines TRBV2 with TRBJ2-2; the D gene is possibly TRBD2 (6 bases). The receptor comes from a man under 40 who had recovered from COVID-19. The specimen sequenced was PBMCs or T cells enriched from blood (not recorded which). CDR3 nucleotides: TGTGCCAGCAGTGAGGGGAGGAGACTAAACACCGGGGAGCTGTTTTTT. Translation: CASSEGRRLNTGELFF.